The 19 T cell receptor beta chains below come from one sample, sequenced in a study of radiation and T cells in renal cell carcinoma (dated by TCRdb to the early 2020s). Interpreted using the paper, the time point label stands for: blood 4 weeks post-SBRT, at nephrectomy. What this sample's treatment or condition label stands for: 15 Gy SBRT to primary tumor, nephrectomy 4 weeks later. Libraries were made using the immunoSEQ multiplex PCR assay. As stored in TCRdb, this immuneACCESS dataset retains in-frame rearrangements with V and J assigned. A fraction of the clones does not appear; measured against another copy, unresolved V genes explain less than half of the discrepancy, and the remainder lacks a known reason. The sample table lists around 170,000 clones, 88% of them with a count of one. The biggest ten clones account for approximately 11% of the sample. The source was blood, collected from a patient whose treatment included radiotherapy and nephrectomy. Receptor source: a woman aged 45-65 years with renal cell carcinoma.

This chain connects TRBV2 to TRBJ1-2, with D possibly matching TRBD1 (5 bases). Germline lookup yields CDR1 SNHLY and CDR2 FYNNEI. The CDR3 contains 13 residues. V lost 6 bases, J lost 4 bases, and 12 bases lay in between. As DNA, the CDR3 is TGTGCCAGCAGGCCAGGGCTACTCTATGGCTACACCTTC. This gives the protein CASRPGLLYGYTF.

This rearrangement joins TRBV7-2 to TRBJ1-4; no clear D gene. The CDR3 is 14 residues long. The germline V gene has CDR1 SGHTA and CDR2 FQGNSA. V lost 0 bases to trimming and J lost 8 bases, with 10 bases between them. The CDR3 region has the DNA TGTGCCAGCAGCTTAGCCGGCACACGGGAAAAACTGTTTTTT. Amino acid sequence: CASSLAGTREKLFF. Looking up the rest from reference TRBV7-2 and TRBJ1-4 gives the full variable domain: GAGVSQSPSNKVTEKGKDVELRCDPISGHTALYWYRQSLGQGLEFLIYFQGNSAPDKSGLPSDRFSAERTGGSVSTLTIQRTQQEDSAVYLCASSLAGTREKLFFGSGTQLSVL.

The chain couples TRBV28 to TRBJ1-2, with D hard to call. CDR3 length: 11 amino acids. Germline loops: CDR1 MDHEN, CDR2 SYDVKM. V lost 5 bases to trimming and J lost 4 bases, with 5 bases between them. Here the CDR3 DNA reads TGTGCCAGCAGTCCTATCTATGGCTACACCTTC. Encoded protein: CASSPIYGYTF.

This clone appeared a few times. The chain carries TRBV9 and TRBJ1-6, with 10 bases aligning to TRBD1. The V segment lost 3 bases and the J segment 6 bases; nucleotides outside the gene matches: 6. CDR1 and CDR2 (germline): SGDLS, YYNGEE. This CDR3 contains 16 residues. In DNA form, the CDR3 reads TGTGCCAGCAGCGCCGACAGGGGGCGGGGTAATTCACCCCTCCACTTT. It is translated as CASSADRGRGNSPLHF.

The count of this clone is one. CDR3 nucleotides: TGCGCCAGCAGCCAAGAGATGCTAGCGGGGGGGTTCGGGGAGCTGTTTTTT. This codes for CASSQEMLAGGFGELFF. V usage is TRBV4-3 and J usage is TRBJ2-2; 12 bases are a match to TRBD2. CDR1 and CDR2 (germline): LGHNA, YSLEER. Unmatched junction bases numbered 6, after V lost 0 bases and J lost 7 bases. This CDR3 has 17 amino acids.

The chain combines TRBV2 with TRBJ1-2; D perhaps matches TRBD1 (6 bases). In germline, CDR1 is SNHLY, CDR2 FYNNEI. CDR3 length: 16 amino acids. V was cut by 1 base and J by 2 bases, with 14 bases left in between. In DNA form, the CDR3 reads TGTGCCAGCAGTGAAGACAGGGTGGGTGGAAACTATGGCTACACCTTC. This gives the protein CASSEDRVGGNYGYTF.

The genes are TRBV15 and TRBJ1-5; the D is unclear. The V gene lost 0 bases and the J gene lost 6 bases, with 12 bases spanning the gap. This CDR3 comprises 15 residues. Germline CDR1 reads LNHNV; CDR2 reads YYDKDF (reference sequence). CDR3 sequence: CATSRDSSGGQPQHF. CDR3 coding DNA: TGTGCCACCAGCAGAGATAGTTCGGGAGGTCAGCCCCAGCATTTT.

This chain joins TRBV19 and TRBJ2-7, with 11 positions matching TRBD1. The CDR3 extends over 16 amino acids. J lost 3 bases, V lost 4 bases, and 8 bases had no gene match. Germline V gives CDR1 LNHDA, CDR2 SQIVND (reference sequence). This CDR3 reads CASSRGTGGRFYEQYF. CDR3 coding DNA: TGTGCCAGTAGTAGAGGGACAGGGGGGAGGTTCTACGAGCAGTACTTC.

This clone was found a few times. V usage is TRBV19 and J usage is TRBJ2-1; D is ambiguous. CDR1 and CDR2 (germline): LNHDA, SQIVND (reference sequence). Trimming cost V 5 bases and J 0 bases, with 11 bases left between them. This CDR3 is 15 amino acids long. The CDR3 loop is CASSSDISSYNEQFF. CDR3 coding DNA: TGTGCCAGTAGTTCCGATATTAGCTCCTACAATGAGCAGTTCTTC.

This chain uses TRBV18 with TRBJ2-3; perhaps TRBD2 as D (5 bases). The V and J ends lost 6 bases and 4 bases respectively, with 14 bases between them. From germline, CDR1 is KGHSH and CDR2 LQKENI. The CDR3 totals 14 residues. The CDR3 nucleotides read TGTGCCAGCTCCCTCATCGGGGTTTCAGATACGCAGTATTTT. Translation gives CASSLIGVSDTQYF.

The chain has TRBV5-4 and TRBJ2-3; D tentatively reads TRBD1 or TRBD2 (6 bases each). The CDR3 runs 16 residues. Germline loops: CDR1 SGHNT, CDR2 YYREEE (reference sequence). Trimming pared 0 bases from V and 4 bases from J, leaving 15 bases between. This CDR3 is CASSLAGNRDSDTQYF. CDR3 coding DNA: TGTGCCAGCAGCTTGGCCGGGAACAGGGACTCAGATACGCAGTATTTT.

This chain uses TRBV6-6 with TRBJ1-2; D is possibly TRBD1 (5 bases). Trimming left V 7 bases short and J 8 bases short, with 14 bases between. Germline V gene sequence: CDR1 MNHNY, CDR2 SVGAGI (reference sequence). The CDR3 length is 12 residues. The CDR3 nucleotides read TGTGCCAGCACCCCCGCGGGGCCCGGCTACACCTTC. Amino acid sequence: CASTPAGPGYTF.

CDR3 nucleotide sequence: TGTGCCTGGAGTGTTCTGAGTCGGGGGGGAGGCTACACCTTC. Protein sequence: CAWSVLSRGGGYTF. The chain combines TRBV30 with TRBJ1-2; D may be TRBD1 (5 bases). Germline values: CDR1 GTSNPN, CDR2 SVGIG (reference sequence). With 0 bases removed from V and 8 bases from J, the gap between germline ends came to 16 bases. This CDR3 region has 14 residues. Combining the CDR3 with reference TRBV30 and TRBJ1-2 gives the whole variable domain SQTIHQWPATLVQPVGSPLSLECTVEGTSNPNLYWYRQAAGRGLQLLFYSVGIGQISSEVPQNLSASRPQDRQFILSSKKLLLSDSGFYLCAWSVLSRGGGYTFGSGTRLTVV.

The CDR3 nucleotides read TGCAGTGCAGGCATCTCCTACGAGCAGTACTTC. Translated, it gives CSAGISYEQYF. The chain couples TRBV20-1 to TRBJ2-7; D call uncertain. Germline loops: CDR1 DFQATT, CDR2 SNEGSKA (reference sequence). V was clipped by 6 bases and J by 0 bases, with 6 bases between them. This CDR3 has 11 amino acids.

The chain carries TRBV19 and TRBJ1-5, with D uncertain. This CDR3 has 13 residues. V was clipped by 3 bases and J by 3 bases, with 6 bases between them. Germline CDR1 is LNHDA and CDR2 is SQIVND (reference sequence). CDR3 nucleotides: TGTGCCAGTAGTATCAGTACCAATCAGCCCCAGCATTTT. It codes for CASSISTNQPQHF.

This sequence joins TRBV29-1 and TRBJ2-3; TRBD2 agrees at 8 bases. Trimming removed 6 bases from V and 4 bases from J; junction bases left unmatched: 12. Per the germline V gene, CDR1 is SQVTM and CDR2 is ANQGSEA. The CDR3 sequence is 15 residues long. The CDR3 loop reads CSVQTRGGGADTQYF. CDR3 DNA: TGCAGCGTCCAAACCCGGGGGGGCGGGGCAGATACGCAGTATTTT.

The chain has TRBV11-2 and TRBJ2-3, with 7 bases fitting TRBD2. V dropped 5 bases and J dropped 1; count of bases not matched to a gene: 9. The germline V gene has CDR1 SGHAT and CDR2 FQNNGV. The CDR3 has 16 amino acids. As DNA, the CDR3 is TGTGCCAGCAGCCTGGGGGGGGGTGCGGGCACAGATACGCAGTATTTT. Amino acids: CASSLGGGAGTDTQYF.

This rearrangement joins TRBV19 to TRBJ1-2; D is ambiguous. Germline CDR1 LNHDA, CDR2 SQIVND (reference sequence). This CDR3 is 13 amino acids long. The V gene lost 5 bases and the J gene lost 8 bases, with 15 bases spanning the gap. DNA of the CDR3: TGTGCCAGTAGTGTGGACGGCGCCAGGGGCTACACCTTC. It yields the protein CASSVDGARGYTF.

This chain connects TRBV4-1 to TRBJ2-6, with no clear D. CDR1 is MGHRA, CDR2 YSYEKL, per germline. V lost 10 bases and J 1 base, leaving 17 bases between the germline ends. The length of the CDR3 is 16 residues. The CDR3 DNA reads TGCGCCATCATACATCGTCCTCGGTCTGGGGCCAACGTCCTGACTTTC. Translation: CAIIHRPRSGANVLTF.